This T cell receptor beta chain came from a study of regulatory T cells in long-lasting Graves disease (TCRdb year 2021). Background for the entire study: Newly diagnosed Graves' disease patients had taken antithyroid drugs for less than 3 months. The study was registered as a clinical trial and conducted in China. TCR sequencing covered 13 persistent and around 20 newly diagnosed Graves' disease patients, about 35 samples in total. Peripheral blood TCR sequencing and RNA sequencing compared persistent Graves' disease patients with newly diagnosed Graves' disease patients. Paper-wide results and their limitations: The authors acknowledged the small sample size as a limitation that may reduce accuracy. Preferential use of TRBV28, TRBJ1-2 and TRBJ2-5 was observed in persistent disease, whereas TRBV20-1 and TRBJ2-1 were favored in newly diagnosed disease. Lower TCR Shannon entropy and fewer highly expanded clones were observed in persistent Graves' disease patients than in newly diagnosed patients, which suggested clonal expansion. Patients with persistent disease shared more public clonotypes (approximately 2,500) than newly diagnosed patients did (nearly 1,000). Sequencing and analysis were limited to the TCR beta chain. Because the primary lesion, thyroid tissue, could not be accessed, the study looked at peripheral blood alone.

This clonotype occurred many times. No antigen is known for it. No per-base quality is available; no much larger clone lies one base away. Per the publication, the time point label means: newly diagnosed GD, antithyroid drugs for less than 3 months. RNA was extracted from PBMCs in TRIzol for both TCR sequencing and RNA sequencing. The diagnosis of Graves' disease was made according to American Thyroid Association guidelines. The patients came from an endocrinology department in Xi'an, China. Each patient gave about 9.1 milliliters of peripheral blood, collected in an EDTA anticoagulant tube. Ficoll Paque Plus density gradient separation was used to isolate PBMCs, and no additional T cell sorting was done. RNA quality was checked with an Agilent 2100 Bioanalyzer and agarose gel, and concentration with a NanoDrop 2000. Library method: multiplex PCR. The sample was run on an Illumina HiSeq 4000. TCR beta libraries were built with iRepertoire HTBI primers and Arm-PCR amplification of CDR3 regions. Gel purification was performed on PCR products prior to sequencing. In the paper's pipeline: Across samples, about 63 TRBV and 15 or so TRBJ segments were identified and used for gene usage analysis of CDR3 amino acid clonotypes. Filtered high-quality paired reads were merged into contigs using COPE and FqMerger. BLAST was used to align contigs to IMGT TRBV, TRBD and TRBJ reference genes, with CDR3 defined following IMGT. Any clonotype with a frequency above 0.1% was counted as a highly expanded clone. Repertoire diversity was measured by Shannon entropy, and V-J evenness by the Gini coefficient. A clonotype found in more than one individual was treated as public. The public reads were run again by TCRdb, first through fastp at Q25 and then through MiXCR, and only productive beta chains were kept. Identical CDR3 proteins give one entry, which carries the most common genes and DNA. The V and J calls reflect TCRdb's pipeline rather than the authors' work. Recorded for this sample are 450,000 to 500,000 distinct CDR3 sequences; under 20% of them occurred a single time. The ten top clones hold 9% to 15% of the sample.

Counted from cysteine to phenylalanine, this CDR3 has 13 amino acids. The only DNA kept is the CDR3, 39 bases in frame from the first base. V and J lose 2 bases and 7 bases, and a span of 12 bases separates them. This sample also appeared in a second study, on T cells in Graves' hyperthyroidism and ophthalmopathy. As that second paper reports: Graves' hyperthyroidism was defined as stable when no progression to ophthalmopathy occurred over 18 months of follow-up. Hyperthyroidism patients were aged 18 to 65 years and newly diagnosed, with disease duration of less than 2 months. Exclusion was applied to patients with uncontrolled infections, other autoimmune diseases, pregnancy or lactation. Diagnoses were based on clinical symptoms, serum thyroxine and TRAb, thyroid ultrasound and orbital computed tomography. The TCR CDR3 was subjected to a first round of RT-PCR using the HTBI primer set and the Qiagen OneStep RT-PCR kit. Blood samples also contained most of the expanded thyroid clonotypes (frequency above 0.001), which suggests that blood repertoires may reflect thyroid immune responses. A 13 V-J signature model separated ophthalmopathy from stable hyperthyroidism, with 87.88% sensitivity and 81.08% specificity in cross-validation and 80%/75% in testing. In validation, the model predicted progression to ophthalmopathy with about 71% sensitivity and 72% to 85% specificity, a median of 6.5 months before onset. To identify distinguishing TCR V-J signatures, a discovery cohort of 90 to 100 patients was used, comprising 43 with Graves' ophthalmopathy and about 59 with stable Graves' hyperthyroidism. Prospective prediction of ophthalmopathy was tested in an independent validation cohort consisting of 18 hyperthyroidism patients and approximately 16 patients who later progressed to ophthalmopathy. The approximately 90 discovery patients were randomly split 7:3 into training and test sets. The study also compared thyroid tissue and blood T-cell repertoires from 6 or 7 Graves' hyperthyroidism patients. Once sampling was done, hyperthyroidism patients were given methimazole at a starting dose of 30 mg daily, whereas ophthalmopathy patients were given high-dose intravenous methylprednisolone. A second multiplex PCR round built the libraries, followed by size selection and purification. Sequencing of the libraries was done on an Illumina HiSeq2000 using paired-end 100 bp reads. Raw data were processed with SOAPnuke, discarding reads with adapters, uncalled bases, mean Phred below 15, or no exact constant-primer or identifier match. COPE v1.2.5 was used to merge high-quality paired reads, and clonotypes were defined as unique nucleotide sequences. Clonotypes were aligned to IMGT TRBV, TRBD and TRBJ reference segments using MiTCR v1.1. Analysis was restricted to V-J combinations with a frequency above 0.0001, which covered roughly 99% of repertoires. The TCS score was defined as the ratio of F50 (clonal expansion) to E x V (chaos), calculated using BLOSUM62-based TCRdist between CDR3 peptides within each V-J. Welch's t-statistics and random forest reduced around 510 V-J features to about 13, which were used in a naive Bayes classifier (R e1071). Sample size was not statistically predetermined, and blinding of investigators to group allocation was not performed. TCR Vbeta CDR3 sequencing of around 130 peripheral blood samples (43 ophthalmopathy, 75 hyperthyroidism and roughly 17 progressor patients) is reported in the paper.

This TCR was sampled from a man aged 40-50 years with Graves disease. Donor details come from another sample of the same person, matched by shared clones. The chain is assembled from TRBV12-3 or TRBV12-4 and TRBJ2-7; confidence is insufficient to name the D gene. Sample: peripheral blood mononuclear cells (PBMCs), taken at new diagnosis, from a patient treated with antithyroid drugs. The nucleotide sequence reads as follows: TGTGCCAGCAGTTTAAGTCAGCGTGGGGAGCAGTACTTC. Its protein is CASSLSQRGEQYF.